Here is one T cell receptor beta chain with its context. The antigen is not known. Germline lookup yields CDR1 SGHVS and CDR2 FQNEAQ. The CDR3 covers 15 residues. V lost 1 base, J lost 0 bases, and 7 bases lay in between. These data come from a study of somatic mutations in cytotoxic T cells in rheumatoid arthritis. Whole-study context: Blood (roughly 28 ml EDTA) from each patient was taken right after diagnosis, before any treatment. A subset of V beta antibody-stained T-cell populations was isolated by flow sorting, reaching nearly 100% purity, and this subset included V beta1+ cells that went on to TCRB sequencing.

Repertoires were generated with immunoSEQ multiplex PCR, while TCRdb's copy carries only in-frame clones and drops some. This table holds roughly 20,000 clones, about four fifths found once. General study results and limits: Nobody had found out which antigens the expanded CD8+ clones targeted. Levels of CD8+ T-cell clonality in rheumatoid arthritis patients were statistically indistinguishable from those seen in age-matched healthy controls, with no significant difference.

The specimen was CD8+ T cells sorted from blood. The chain recombines TRBV7-8 with TRBJ1-5; D is uncertain. The source of this sequence is an adult with rheumatoid arthritis. CDR3 loop: CASSLGSYSNQPQHF. The DNA for the CDR3 is TGTGCCAGCAGCTTAGGGAGTTATAGCAATCAGCCCCAGCATTTT.